This T cell receptor (beta chain) stems from a study of a mutant IDH1 vaccine in newly diagnosed glioma (dated by TCRdb to the early 2020s). With regard to the full study: Vaccination started 4-6 weeks after radiotherapy alone, or was given together with temozolomide cycles in the groups whose treatment included chemotherapy. The 30 to 40 treated patients were approximately 60% male and around 40% female, with a mean age of about 43 years. Before enrollment, most patients had been given radiochemotherapy with temozolomide as standard therapy, while the rest had received either radiotherapy alone or temozolomide alone. The week-35 safety follow-up took place at visit V12, and the week-47 end of study took place at visit V13. Six visits were used for peripheral blood collection: V03 (baseline), V05, V07, V10, V12 and V13. For exploratory analyses, longitudinal TCRB deep sequencing was carried out in about two dozen treated patients wherever samples were available. Study-level results and caveats: Selection of PBMC samples for TCRB deep sequencing was based on availability. Across multiple MHC alleles, vaccine-induced immune responses were seen in around 93% of patients. The authors stated that sample limitations prevented analyses of patient blood samples from being reproduced. Changes in the top peripheral T cell clonotypes picked up by TCRB sequencing did not appear to be linked to pseudoprogression.

The sample's time point label, decoded: week 35, safety follow-up. A 20-mer mutant IDH1 peptide at 300 micrograms in Montanide made up each vaccine dose, which was injected subcutaneously together with topical imiquimod. Patients received eight vaccinations in weeks 1, 3, 5, 7, 11, 15, 19 and 23, corresponding to visits V03 through V10. The donors had newly diagnosed IDH1-mutant astrocytomas of WHO grade 3 or 4 that showed loss of nuclear ATRX. The samples were drawn from NOA16, a multicentre, single-arm, open-label phase I trial in Germany that tested a mutant IDH1 peptide vaccine in humans for the first time. Genomic DNA for TCRB sequencing was extracted from EDTA blood using the DNeasy Blood and Tissue Kit. Libraries were constructed by the immunoSEQ multiplex PCR assay. Rearranged TCR beta chain sequences were amplified with the hsTCRB Kit following the manufacturer's protocol. Sequencing of TCRB libraries was carried out on an Illumina MiSeq. The authors processed their data as follows. The kit vendor's proprietary platform handled demultiplexing, trimming and gene mapping. TCRdb limited this immuneACCESS table to in-frame rearrangements with V and J called. A share of clones is missing; checked studies link under half to unresolved V genes, and the rest is unexplained. V and J calls and clone size come straight from that table; D and trimming were deduced from the DNA. The sample table holds about 60,000 clones, of which 80% to 90% were seen once. The ten largest account for roughly 5.7% of the sample.

For this clone: Its cognate antigen has yet to be identified. It has no much larger one-base neighbor in the sample; base qualities were not kept.

Between the V and J ends, shortened by 6 bases and 9 bases respectively, the junction contains 15 bases. Sequences LGHNT (CDR1) and FRNRAP (CDR2) are obtained from the germline V gene. Measured from the cysteine to the phenylalanine, the CDR3 is 13 residues long. Only the CDR3 DNA stays, 39 bases, in frame from base 1. This receptor was identified in a man aged 35 to 55 with glioma. The chain is encoded by TRBV12-5 joined to TRBJ2-1; a tentative D match to TRBD2 spans 7 bases. The input for sequencing was PBMCs, taken from a glioma patient whose treatment included an IDH1 peptide vaccine. The nucleotide sequence reads TGTGCTAGTGGCTTCACAGGGAGGGGTGAGCAGTTCTTC. It specifies CASGFTGRGEQFF.